This T cell receptor beta chain emerged from a study of T-cell reconstitution after alpha-beta-depleted transplantation in children. Study findings and constraints: Two months or so post-transplant, alpha-beta T cells reportedly derived from several hundred expanded graft clones.

Trimming took off 3 bases at V and 4 bases at J, with 12 bases between the two ends. The CDR3 contains 14 residues. At least ten counts were recorded for this clonotype. Its antigen is still unknown. Preparation of the TCRbeta library involved a method that used unique molecular identifiers. TCRdb reprocessed the PCR reads with MiXCR, giving one entry per CDR3 protein. The sample contains about 240,000 distinct CDR3 sequences, more than 20% of which appear only once. The sequence derives from a girl aged 2-10 years with Fanconi anemia, due to receive a stem cell transplant. The sample here was PBMCs, taken before TCRalphabeta/CD19-depleted stem cell transplant. V and J are TRBV12-3 or TRBV12-4 and TRBJ1-2; D perhaps matches TRBD1 (5 bases). CDR3 in amino acids: CASSFRVGSYGYTF. CDR3 DNA: TGTGCCAGCAGTTTCAGGGTCGGTAGCTATGGCTACACCTTC.